This TCR beta chain was recorded in a study of shared clonotypes between healthy human individuals. Original analysis: From ImmunoSEQ came sequences covering only the junction and carrying no quality scores, so filtering differed. The data were produced by immunoSEQ multiplex PCR, yet TCRdb's version contains in-frame clones alone and is incomplete. For V, J and clone size, that table is used; D and trimming come from the DNA. The table shows 450,000 to 500,000 clones, with 60% to 80% occurring only once. Turning to this clone: Possible read error: a much larger clone is one base away. Distinct nucleotide sequences in the sample also encode this CDR3.

V shed 6 bases and J 4 bases; nucleotides not matched to a gene: 13. The CDR3 extends over 16 amino acids. Germline CDR1 reads SGHVS; CDR2 reads FNYEAQ. Roughly 90 million PBMCs served as the genomic DNA source for unsorted samples. The specimen sequenced was PBMCs. The clonotype originates from a woman between 40 and 50 years old in good health. Some clones in this sample may be carry-over from other donors' samples. The chain recombines TRBV7-6 with TRBJ2-3, with 7 bases that match TRBD1. The CDR3 nucleotides read TGTGCCAGCAGTGTACACAGGGGAGAGATGCCAGATACGCAGTATTTT. Its translation: CASSVHRGEMPDTQYF.